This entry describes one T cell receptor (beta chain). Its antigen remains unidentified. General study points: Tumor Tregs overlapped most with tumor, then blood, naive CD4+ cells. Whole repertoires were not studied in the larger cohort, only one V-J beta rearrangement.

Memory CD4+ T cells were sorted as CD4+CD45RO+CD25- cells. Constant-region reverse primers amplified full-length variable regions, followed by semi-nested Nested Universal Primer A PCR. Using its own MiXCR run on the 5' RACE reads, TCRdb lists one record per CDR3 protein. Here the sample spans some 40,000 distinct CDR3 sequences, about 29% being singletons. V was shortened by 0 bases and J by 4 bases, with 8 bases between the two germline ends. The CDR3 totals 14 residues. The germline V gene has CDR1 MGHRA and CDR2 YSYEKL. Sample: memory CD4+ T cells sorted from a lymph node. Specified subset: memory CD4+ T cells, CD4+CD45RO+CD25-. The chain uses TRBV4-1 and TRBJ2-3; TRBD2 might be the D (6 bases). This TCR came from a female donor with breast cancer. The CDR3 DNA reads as TGCGCCAGCAGCCAAGAGGGGGGACCAGATACGCAGTATTTT. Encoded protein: CASSQEGGPDTQYF.